This TCR beta chain was documented in a study of OX40 agonist ivuxolimab in advanced cancers. Study-wide background: Males comprised around 80% of the group, whose mean age was about 62 years (range about 23 to 80).

In this sample, this clone turned up once. The antigen is undetermined. Patients had blood sampled at baseline and again on cycle 4 day 1 and cycle 7 day 1. CDR3 size: 19 residues. From germline, CDR1 is SGDLS and CDR2 YYNGEE. J gave up 0 bases and V 0 bases, and 13 bases lay outside the gene matches. Clones were sequenced by immunoSEQ multiplex PCR, and TCRdb holds only the in-frame ones, with some missing. Among roughly 93,000 clones, roughly nine tenths were seen once, and the ten largest hold under 2%. The study's findings and limits: There were also nonresponders showing low normalized T-cell clonal expansion. Both blood CD4+ and CD8+ T cells showed clonal growth by week 6 at 0.1 to 3.0 mg/kg.

The origin of this receptor is an adult with an advanced solid tumor such as melanoma, head and neck, liver or kidney cancer. The specimen was CD4+ or CD8+ T cells sorted from blood, collected in a trial of the OX40 agonist ivuxolimab. The V gene is TRBV9, the J gene TRBJ1-2; 8 nucleotides align to TRBD1. CDR3 sequence: CASSVGERRTGPANYGYTF. The CDR3 DNA follows: TGTGCCAGCAGCGTAGGTGAACGAAGGACAGGGCCAGCTAACTATGGCTACACCTTC.